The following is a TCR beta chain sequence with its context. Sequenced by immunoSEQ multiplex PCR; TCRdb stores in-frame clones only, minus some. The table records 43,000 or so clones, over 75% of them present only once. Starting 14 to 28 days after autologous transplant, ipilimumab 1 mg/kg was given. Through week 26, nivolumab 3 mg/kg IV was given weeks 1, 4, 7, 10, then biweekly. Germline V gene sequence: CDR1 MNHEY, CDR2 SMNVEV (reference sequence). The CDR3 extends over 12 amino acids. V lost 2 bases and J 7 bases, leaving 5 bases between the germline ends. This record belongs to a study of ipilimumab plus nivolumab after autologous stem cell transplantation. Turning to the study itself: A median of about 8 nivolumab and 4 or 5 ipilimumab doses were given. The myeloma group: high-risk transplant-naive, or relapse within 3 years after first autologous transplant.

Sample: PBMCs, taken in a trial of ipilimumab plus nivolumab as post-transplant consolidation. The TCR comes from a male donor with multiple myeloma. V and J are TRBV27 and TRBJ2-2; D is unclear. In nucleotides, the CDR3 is TGTGCCAGCAGTTTAGCTATCGGGGAGCTGTTTTTT. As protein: CASSLAIGELFF.